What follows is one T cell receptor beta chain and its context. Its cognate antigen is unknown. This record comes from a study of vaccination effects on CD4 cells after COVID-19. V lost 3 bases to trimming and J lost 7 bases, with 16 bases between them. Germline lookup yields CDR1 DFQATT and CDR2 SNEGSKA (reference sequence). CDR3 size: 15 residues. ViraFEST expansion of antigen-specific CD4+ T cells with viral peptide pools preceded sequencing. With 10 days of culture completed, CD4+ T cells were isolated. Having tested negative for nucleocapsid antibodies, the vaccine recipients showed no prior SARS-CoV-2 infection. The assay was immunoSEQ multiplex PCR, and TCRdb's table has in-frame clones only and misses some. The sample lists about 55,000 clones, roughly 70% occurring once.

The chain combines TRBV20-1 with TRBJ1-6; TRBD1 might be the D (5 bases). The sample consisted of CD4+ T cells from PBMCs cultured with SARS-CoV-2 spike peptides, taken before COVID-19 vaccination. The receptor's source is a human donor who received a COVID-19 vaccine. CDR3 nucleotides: TGCAGTGCTAGTATGGTCGACAGTTCAAATTCACCCCTCCACTTT. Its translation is CSASMVDSSNSPLHF.